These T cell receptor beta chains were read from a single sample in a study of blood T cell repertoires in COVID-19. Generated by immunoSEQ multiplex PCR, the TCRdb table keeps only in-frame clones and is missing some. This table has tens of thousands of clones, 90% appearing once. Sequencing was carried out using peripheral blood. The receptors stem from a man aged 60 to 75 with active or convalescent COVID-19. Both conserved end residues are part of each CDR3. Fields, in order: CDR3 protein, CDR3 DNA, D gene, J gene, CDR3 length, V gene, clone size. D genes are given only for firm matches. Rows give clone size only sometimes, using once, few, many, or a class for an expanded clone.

CDR3aa: CATSRWGQGVLRGNQPQHF; CDR3nt: TGTGCCACCTCACGATGGGGACAGGGAGTATTAAGGGGCAATCAGCCCCAGCATTTT; d_gene: TRBD1; j_gene: TRBJ1-5; len: 19; v_gene: TRBV24-1; abundance: -
CDR3aa: CASSFSYQALHYGYTF; CDR3nt: TGTGCCAGCAGTTTCTCATATCAGGCCCTTCACTATGGCTACACCTTC; d_gene: -; j_gene: TRBJ1-2; len: 16; v_gene: TRBV28; abundance: once
CDR3aa: CASSLSPATNEKLFF; CDR3nt: TGTGCCAGCAGTTTAAGTCCAGCAACTAATGAAAAACTGTTTTTT; d_gene: -; j_gene: TRBJ1-4; len: 15; v_gene: TRBV27; abundance: -
CDR3aa: CASLKDRGITDTQYF; CDR3nt: TGTGCCAGCCTTAAGGACAGGGGGATCACAGATACGCAGTATTTT; d_gene: TRBD1; j_gene: TRBJ2-3; len: 15; v_gene: TRBV2; abundance: -
CDR3aa: CASSSGTRSEQYF; CDR3nt: TGTGCCAGCAGCTCCGGGACTAGGTCCGAGCAGTACTTC; d_gene: TRBD2; j_gene: TRBJ2-7; len: 13; v_gene: TRBV7-2; abundance: -
CDR3aa: CASSKTWGGATDTQYF; CDR3nt: TGTGCCAGCAGCAAGACCTGGGGGGGGGCCACAGATACGCAGTATTTT; d_gene: -; j_gene: TRBJ2-3; len: 16; v_gene: TRBV7-2; abundance: once
CDR3aa: CSVRLAGARNEQFF; CDR3nt: TGCAGCGTTAGGCTAGCGGGAGCCCGCAATGAGCAGTTCTTC; d_gene: TRBD2; j_gene: TRBJ2-1; len: 14; v_gene: TRBV29-1; abundance: -
CDR3aa: CASSVEIGRGGLITEQFF; CDR3nt: TGTGCCAGCAGCGTAGAAATTGGGCGGGGGGGCCTGATTACTGAGCAGTTCTTC; d_gene: TRBD2; j_gene: TRBJ2-1; len: 18; v_gene: TRBV9; abundance: -
CDR3aa: CASSLAPRGGGNNEQFF; CDR3nt: TGTGCCAGCAGCTTAGCCCCCAGGGGCGGGGGGAACAATGAGCAGTTCTTC; d_gene: TRBD2; j_gene: TRBJ2-1; len: 17; v_gene: TRBV11-1; abundance: -
CDR3aa: CSASRGSNTEAFF; CDR3nt: TGCAGTGCTAGTCGGGGGTCGAACACTGAAGCTTTCTTT; d_gene: -; j_gene: TRBJ1-1; len: 13; v_gene: TRBV20-1; abundance: -
CDR3aa: CASSLDSPGGTQYF; CDR3nt: TGCGCCAGCAGCTTGGATAGTCCGGGAGGGACCCAGTACTTC; d_gene: TRBD2; j_gene: TRBJ2-5; len: 14; v_gene: TRBV5-1; abundance: -
CDR3aa: CASSYTAGTVNTEAFF; CDR3nt: TGTGCCAGCAGTTACACAGCCGGGACAGTGAACACTGAAGCTTTCTTT; d_gene: TRBD1; j_gene: TRBJ1-1; len: 16; v_gene: TRBV6-5; abundance: -
CDR3aa: CAISPSGTSTDTQYF; CDR3nt: TGTGCCATCAGTCCGAGCGGGACTAGCACAGATACGCAGTATTTT; d_gene: TRBD2; j_gene: TRBJ2-3; len: 15; v_gene: TRBV10-3; abundance: -
CDR3aa: CASSLTASNQPQHF; CDR3nt: TGTGCCAGCAGTTTAACCGCGAGCAATCAGCCCCAGCATTTT; d_gene: -; j_gene: TRBJ1-5; len: 14; v_gene: TRBV27; abundance: -
CDR3aa: CATGGDTGELFF; CDR3nt: TGTGCCACCGGCGGGGACACCGGGGAGCTGTTTTTT; d_gene: -; j_gene: TRBJ2-2; len: 12; v_gene: TRBV2; abundance: few
CDR3aa: CASSLRQTGTNTEAFF; CDR3nt: TGTGCCAGCTCACTTAGACAGACAGGGACGAACACTGAAGCTTTCTTT; d_gene: TRBD1; j_gene: TRBJ1-1; len: 16; v_gene: TRBV18; abundance: -
CDR3aa: CASSLGGTGGTIYF; CDR3nt: TGTGCCAGCAGCTTGGGTGGGACAGGGGGCACCATATATTTT; d_gene: TRBD1; j_gene: TRBJ1-3; len: 14; v_gene: TRBV5-4; abundance: few
CDR3aa: CASSIDSTVNEKLFF; CDR3nt: TGTGCCAGTAGTATAGACTCGACAGTTAATGAAAAACTGTTTTTT; d_gene: -; j_gene: TRBJ1-4; len: 15; v_gene: TRBV19; abundance: -
CDR3aa: CAITERQANTEAFF; CDR3nt: TGTGCCATCACCGAGAGACAGGCGAACACTGAAGCTTTCTTT; d_gene: -; j_gene: TRBJ1-1; len: 14; v_gene: TRBV10-3; abundance: -
CDR3aa: CASSLTRTDTQYF; CDR3nt: TGTGCCAGCAGCTTGACTCGCACAGATACGCAGTATTTT; d_gene: -; j_gene: TRBJ2-3; len: 13; v_gene: TRBV5-4; abundance: -
CDR3aa: CASRQGLGTQYF; CDR3nt: TGTGCCAGCAGACAGGGGCTGGGGACCCAGTACTTC; d_gene: TRBD1; j_gene: TRBJ2-5; len: 12; v_gene: TRBV6-5; abundance: -
CDR3aa: CASQRPSYNEQFF; CDR3nt: TGTGCCAGCCAGCGGCCATCCTACAATGAGCAGTTCTTC; d_gene: -; j_gene: TRBJ2-1; len: 13; v_gene: TRBV27; abundance: -
CDR3aa: CASSLADTGELFF; CDR3nt: TGTGCCAGCAGTTTAGCGGACACCGGGGAGCTGTTTTTT; d_gene: -; j_gene: TRBJ2-2; len: 13; v_gene: TRBV28; abundance: -
CDR3aa: CASGGTGGVDTQYF; CDR3nt: TGTGCCAGCGGGGGGACAGGGGGCGTAGATACGCAGTATTTT; d_gene: TRBD1; j_gene: TRBJ2-3; len: 14; v_gene: TRBV9; abundance: -
CDR3aa: CASSRQDGKETQYF; CDR3nt: TGTGCCAGCAGTCGACAGGATGGAAAAGAGACCCAGTACTTC; d_gene: -; j_gene: TRBJ2-5; len: 14; v_gene: TRBV6-6; abundance: -
CDR3aa: CASSEASRLNEQYF; CDR3nt: TGTGCCAGTAGTGAAGCGTCCAGGTTAAACGAGCAGTACTTC; d_gene: -; j_gene: TRBJ2-7; len: 14; v_gene: TRBV2; abundance: once